This T cell receptor beta chain was obtained from a study of T cell changes during pregnancy in multiple sclerosis. This CDR3 is built from 13 residues. V shed 1 base and J shed 6 bases, with 12 bases lying between them. CDR1 SQVTM and CDR2 ANQGSEA come from the germline V gene. This clone has more than one count but fewer than ten. Using immunoSEQ multiplex PCR, the repertoire was profiled, and TCRdb retains in-frame clones only, with some absent. The table includes 95,000 to 100,000 clones, more than 90% detected once. The chain links TRBV29-1 to TRBJ1-1, with D possibly matching TRBD1 (5 bases). This specimen consisted of peripheral blood, obtained in the second trimester of pregnancy. This receptor was obtained from a female donor with multiple sclerosis, enrolled in a pregnancy study. The CDR3 bases are TGCAGCGTTGAAGCGGGACTAGCGTCTGAAGCTTTCTTT. Its protein product is CSVEAGLASEAFF.